This is a list of T cell receptor beta chains from one sample in a study of control samples from healthy donors and cancer patients. The method was immunoSEQ multiplex PCR; TCRdb's version includes in-frame clones alone and lacks a portion of them. The sample shows about 44,000 clones, around 87% of them seen only once. Sequencing was carried out using PBMCs. The receptors here all came from a woman in her sixties with lung cancer. CDR3s include the opening cysteine and the closing phenylalanine or tryptophan. The order of the fields is V gene, J gene, D gene, clone size, CDR3 protein, CDR3 DNA. The D gene is left open where the match is weak. The size field is filled for only some rows; it gives once, few, many or a size class.

TRBV3-1/TRBV3-2	TRBJ2-7	NA	NA	CASSQVEAPGEQYF	TGTGCCAGCAGCCAAGTGGAAGCCCCGGGCGAGCAGTACTTC
TRBV28	TRBJ1-2	NA	NA	CASSFGGRRIYGYTF	TGTGCCAGCAGTTTTGGGGGACGGAGGATCTATGGCTACACCTTC
TRBV30	TRBJ1-2	NA	NA	CAWSVGQLYGYTF	TGTGCCTGGTCTGTCGGACAGCTCTATGGCTACACCTTC
TRBV10-3	TRBJ1-3	NA	NA	CASLLDQVRGNTIYF	TGTGCCTCCCTATTAGACCAGGTCCGGGGAAACACCATATATTTT
TRBV5-4	TRBJ2-2	NA	NA	CASSSQGSGELFF	TGTGCCAGCAGCTCCCAGGGCTCCGGGGAGCTGTTTTTT
TRBV19	TRBJ2-7	NA	NA	CASSIADGSYEQYF	TGTGCCAGTAGTATCGCCGACGGATCCTACGAGCAGTACTTC
TRBV4-3	TRBJ2-3	NA	NA	CASSQDRSTDTQYF	TGCGCCAGCAGCCAAGATCGGAGCACAGATACGCAGTATTTT
TRBV6-1	TRBJ1-4	NA	few	CASSESLGMSNEKLFF	TGTGCCAGCAGTGAAAGCCTAGGGATGTCTAATGAAAAACTGTTTTTT
TRBV11-2	TRBJ2-7	NA	few	CASSLDMGTYEQYF	TGTGCCAGCAGCTTAGATATGGGTACCTACGAGCAGTACTTC
TRBV5-6	TRBJ2-3	TRBD1	NA	CASSLGTGGIRHTQYF	TGTGCCAGCAGCTTGGGCACAGGGGGCATCCGCCATACGCAGTATTTT
TRBV4-2	TRBJ1-1	NA	once	CASSRGQLNTEAFF	TGTGCCAGCAGCCGCGGACAGTTGAACACTGAAGCTTTCTTT
TRBV12-3/TRBV12-4	TRBJ1-2	NA	NA	CASSLGIASSYTF	TGTGCCAGCAGTTTAGGGATCGCTAGTAGCTACACCTTC
TRBV7-3	TRBJ2-5	NA	NA	CASSLGSGEGETQYF	TGTGCCAGCAGCCTAGGGTCAGGGGAGGGCGAGACCCAGTACTTC
TRBV30	TRBJ2-3	TRBD2	NA	CAWKDENSGLAGYTDTQYF	TGTGCCTGGAAGGACGAGAACTCGGGACTAGCGGGATATACAGATACGCAGTATTTT
TRBV11-2	TRBJ2-6	NA	NA	CASTKTGSGANVLTF	TGTGCCAGCACCAAAACAGGTAGTGGGGCCAACGTCCTGACTTTC
TRBV3-1/TRBV3-2	TRBJ2-1	TRBD2	NA	CASSLPLADSYNEQFF	TGTGCCAGCAGCCTTCCACTAGCGGACTCCTACAATGAGCAGTTCTTC
TRBV4-1	TRBJ2-1	TRBD2	NA	CASSHGRGLAFYNEQFF	TGCGCCAGCAGCCACGGCCGGGGACTAGCGTTTTACAATGAGCAGTTCTTC
TRBV30	TRBJ2-2	NA	NA	CAWRGRSGELFF	TGTGCCTGGAGAGGGCGGAGCGGGGAGCTGTTTTTT
TRBV19	TRBJ1-1	NA	NA	CASSMAVPELMNTEAFF	TGTGCCAGTAGTATGGCTGTTCCGGAGCTCATGAACACTGAAGCTTTCTTT
TRBV28	TRBJ2-4	TRBD2	NA	CASRPTPGLRSRMAKNIQYF	TGTGCCAGCAGACCCACCCCGGGACTACGTTCACGCATGGCCAAAAACATTCAGTACTTC
TRBV2	TRBJ2-7	NA	NA	CASSGPGTDYEQYF	TGTGCCAGCAGTGGACCCGGGACGGACTACGAGCAGTACTTC
TRBV5-1	TRBJ2-7	NA	NA	CASSLATKTPYEQYF	TGCGCCAGCAGCTTGGCGACAAAAACCCCCTACGAGCAGTACTTC
TRBV7-9	TRBJ2-1	TRBD2	NA	CASSLSLAGGEQFF	TGTGCCAGCAGCTTAAGCCTAGCGGGAGGTGAGCAGTTCTTC
TRBV7-9	TRBJ1-2	TRBD1	NA	CASSFTGEGGYTF	TGTGCCAGCAGCTTCACAGGGGAAGGTGGCTACACCTTC
TRBV24-1	TRBJ2-5	NA	NA	CATSDPARHQETQYF	TGTGCCACCAGTGATCCCGCTAGACACCAAGAGACCCAGTACTTC
TRBV9	TRBJ2-2	TRBD1	NA	CASSARTGAGELFF	TGTGCCAGCAGCGCTCGGACAGGGGCCGGGGAGCTGTTTTTT
TRBV5-4	TRBJ2-7	NA	once	CASSLSQAFSYEQYF	TGTGCCAGCAGCTTGAGCCAGGCGTTCTCCTACGAGCAGTACTTC
TRBV5-1	TRBJ1-3	TRBD1	NA	CASSALTGAVSGNTIYF	TGCGCCAGCAGCGCACTAACAGGGGCAGTTTCTGGAAACACCATATATTTT
TRBV30	TRBJ1-4	NA	NA	CAWRRGAYRALRSNEKLFF	TGTGCCTGGAGGAGGGGGGCTTACAGGGCGCTAAGAAGTAATGAAAAACTGTTTTTT
TRBV5-1	TRBJ2-2	TRBD2	few	CASSLFSGSLGGELFF	TGCGCCAGCAGCTTATTTAGCGGGAGCCTCGGCGGGGAGCTGTTTTTT
TRBV2	TRBJ2-3	TRBD2	NA	CASSVSGRAGGDTQYF	TGTGCCAGCAGTGTTAGCGGGAGGGCTGGAGGAGATACGCAGTATTTT
TRBV3-1/TRBV3-2	TRBJ1-3	NA	NA	CASSLTATGNTIYF	TGTGCCAGCAGCCTGACAGCAACTGGAAACACCATATATTTT
TRBV10-3	TRBJ1-5	NA	once	CAISERAEEQPQHF	TGTGCCATCAGTGAAAGGGCCGAGGAGCAGCCCCAGCATTTT
TRBV4-1	TRBJ2-3	TRBD2	NA	CASSRSSGRVRWGPYTDTQYF	TGCGCCAGCAGCCGAAGCAGCGGGAGGGTTCGGTGGGGTCCCTACACAGATACGCAGTATTTT
TRBV24-1	TRBJ1-2	TRBD1	NA	CATSDLDRGLDGYTF	TGTGCCACCAGTGACTTGGACAGGGGGCTGGACGGCTACACCTTC
TRBV5-5	TRBJ2-7	TRBD1	NA	CASSPEPGQGNEQYF	TGTGCCAGCAGCCCCGAACCGGGACAGGGTAACGAGCAGTACTTC
TRBV5-1	TRBJ1-1	TRBD1	NA	CASSKTTGTEAFF	TGCGCCAGCAGTAAAACGACAGGGACTGAAGCTTTCTTT
TRBV4-2	TRBJ1-2	TRBD1	NA	CASSPIPPTGGSDGYTF	TGTGCCAGCAGCCCGATCCCCCCGACAGGGGGCAGCGATGGCTACACCTTC
TRBV30	TRBJ1-2	NA	NA	CACNRGLLRNYGYTF	TGTGCCTGCAACAGAGGACTCCTAAGGAACTATGGCTACACCTTC
TRBV6-5	TRBJ2-7	TRBD1	NA	CASSYHGTGGEQYF	TGTGCCAGCAGTTACCACGGGACAGGGGGAGAGCAGTACTTC
TRBV13	TRBJ2-2	NA	NA	CASSWTGELFF	TGTGCCAGCAGCTGGACCGGGGAGCTGTTTTTT
TRBV6-5	TRBJ2-5	NA	NA	CASDAFLGPQETQYF	TGTGCCAGCGATGCCTTTTTGGGCCCCCAAGAGACCCAGTACTTC
TRBV7-2	TRBJ2-1	NA	NA	CASSLSGWSNEQFF	TGTGCCAGCAGCTTATCTGGTTGGAGCAATGAGCAGTTCTTC
TRBV7-9	TRBJ2-7	NA	NA	CASSLGQATTYEQYF	TGTGCCAGCAGCTTAGGACAGGCTACTACCTACGAGCAGTACTTC
TRBV7-9	TRBJ2-1	TRBD2	NA	CASSLAGLRTSGRYDEQFF	TGTGCCAGCAGCTTAGCCGGACTCAGGACTAGCGGGAGATATGATGAGCAGTTCTTC
TRBV12-3/TRBV12-4	TRBJ2-1	NA	NA	CASSFGGHEQFF	TGTGCCAGCAGTTTCGGGGGACATGAGCAGTTCTTC
TRBV7-2	TRBJ2-1	TRBD2	once	CASSLAASSGSSYNEQFF	TGTGCCAGCAGCTTAGCCGCGTCTAGCGGGAGCTCCTACAATGAGCAGTTCTTC
TRBV19	TRBJ1-6	TRBD1	NA	CASTPSGTGFSPLHF	TGTGCCAGTACCCCGTCCGGGACAGGGTTCTCACCCCTCCACTTT
TRBV27	TRBJ2-5	TRBD2	once	CASSPTGGRETQYF	TGTGCCAGCAGTCCGACCGGGGGGAGAGAGACCCAGTACTTC
TRBV28	TRBJ2-1	NA	NA	CASSSGGGSPYNEQFF	TGTGCCAGCAGTTCCGGGGGCGGGAGTCCTTACAATGAGCAGTTCTTC
TRBV13	TRBJ1-2	NA	NA	CASSDSSGEANYGYTF	TGTGCCAGCAGCGACTCCTCAGGGGAAGCTAACTATGGCTACACCTTC
TRBV12-3/TRBV12-4	TRBJ2-2	TRBD1	NA	CASSTGGRELFF	TGTGCCAGCAGCACAGGGGGCAGGGAGCTGTTTTTT
TRBV28	TRBJ1-2	NA	NA	CASSLSGEWSYGYTF	TGTGCCAGCAGTTTATCTGGGGAATGGAGCTATGGCTACACCTTC